This passage covers 8 T cell receptor beta chains from one sample sequenced in a study of T cell responses to AZD1222 COVID-19 vaccine. Some clones are missing from TCRdb's copy, which holds only in-frame ones; the method was immunoSEQ multiplex PCR. The sample holds fewer than 95,000 clones, about nine tenths seen once. The source material was peripheral blood, sampled 28 days after the second AZD1222 dose. These receptors all stem from an adult who received the AZD1222 COVID-19 vaccine.

CDR3 residues: CASSLTGANEKLFF. DNA of the CDR3: TGTGCCAGCAGCCTGACAGGAGCTAATGAAAAACTGTTTTTT. The J gene is TRBJ1-4, the V gene TRBV5-5; maybe TRBD1 (6 bases). The ends were cut back, 4 bases at V and 3 bases at J, with 10 bases in the middle. The germline CDR1 and CDR2 sequences are SGHKS and YYEKEE (reference sequence). This CDR3 has 14 residues.

This clone was seen a handful of times. The V call is TRBV3-1 (or the pseudogene TRBV3-2), the J call TRBJ2-4; D gene ambiguous. The length of the CDR3 is 14 residues. Germline-derived CDR1 and CDR2 are LGHDT and YNNKEL (reference sequence). Trimming shortened V by 5 bases and J by 0 bases, and 8 bases separated the two germline ends. The CDR3 loop reads CASSANLAKNIQYF. The CDR3 DNA reads TGTGCCAGCAGCGCTAATCTAGCCAAAAACATTCAGTACTTC.

In this sample, this clone turned up a few times. The V gene is TRBV9, the J gene TRBJ1-4; D unclear. The CDR3 runs to 15 residues. The germline V gene encodes CDR1 SGDLS and CDR2 YYNGEE. V lost 4 bases and J lost 5, with 15 bases in between. Written as DNA, the CDR3 is TGTGCCAGCAGCCCCTTCCAGAGTTCAAATGAAAAACTGTTTTTT. Translation gives CASSPFQSSNEKLFF. Filled out from reference TRBV9 and TRBJ1-4, the complete variable domain reads DSGVTQTPKHLITATGQRVTLRCSPRSGDLSVYWYQQSLDQGLQFLIQYYNGEERAKGNILERFSAQQFPDLHSELNLSSLELGDSALYFCASSPFQSSNEKLFFGSGTQLSVL.

V is TRBV4-1 and J is TRBJ1-5; possibly TRBD1 for D (5 bases). The CDR3 is made up of 17 amino acids. The V gene's germline CDR1 is MGHRA and CDR2 YSYEKL. With 3 bases removed from V and 9 bases from J, the gap between germline ends came to 24 bases. CDR3 bases: TGCGCCAGCAGCCATCGAAAGGGGCAGGCGGTTCAAGGGCCCCAGCATTTT. Its translation is CASSHRKGQAVQGPQHF.

This sequence joins TRBV6-2 or TRBV6-3 and TRBJ1-2; 8 nucleotides align to TRBD1. Germline CDR1 MNHEY, CDR2 SVGEGT. This CDR3 region has 17 residues. With 4 bases clipped from V and 4 bases from J, the junction kept 14 bases outside the gene matches. The CDR3 DNA sequence: TGTGCCAGCAGTTCCCTCATGGACAGGGCCAGGAGCTATGGCTACACCTTC. Translating gives CASSSLMDRARSYGYTF.

J is TRBJ2-7 and V is TRBV7-2, with TRBD1 matching 7 bases. The V segment lost 2 bases and the J segment 7 bases; nucleotides outside the gene matches: 14. CDR1 is SGHTA, CDR2 FQGNSA, per germline. The CDR3 is made up of 16 amino acids. CDR3 in amino acids: CASSLSDRAPYVEQYF. In DNA, the CDR3 is TGTGCCAGCAGCTTAAGCGACAGGGCCCCCTACGTGGAGCAGTACTTC.

This chain joins TRBV19 and TRBJ1-2; 9 bases line up with TRBD1. The CDR3 is 12 residues long. Germline V gives CDR1 LNHDA, CDR2 SQIVND (reference sequence). Here the CDR3 reads CACRDRGRGYTF. The CDR3 coding sequence is TGTGCATGCCGAGACAGGGGGAGAGGCTACACCTTC.

The chain employs TRBV29-1 and TRBJ1-6; D not resolved. Germline V gene data show CDR1 as SQVTM and CDR2 as ANQGSEA. CDR3 size: 13 residues. V dropped 6 bases and J dropped 5 bases, with 11 bases sitting between them. CDR3 DNA sequence: TGCAGCGTCCCCCCAGGCAATAATTCACCCCTCCACTTT. Translating gives CSVPPGNNSPLHF.